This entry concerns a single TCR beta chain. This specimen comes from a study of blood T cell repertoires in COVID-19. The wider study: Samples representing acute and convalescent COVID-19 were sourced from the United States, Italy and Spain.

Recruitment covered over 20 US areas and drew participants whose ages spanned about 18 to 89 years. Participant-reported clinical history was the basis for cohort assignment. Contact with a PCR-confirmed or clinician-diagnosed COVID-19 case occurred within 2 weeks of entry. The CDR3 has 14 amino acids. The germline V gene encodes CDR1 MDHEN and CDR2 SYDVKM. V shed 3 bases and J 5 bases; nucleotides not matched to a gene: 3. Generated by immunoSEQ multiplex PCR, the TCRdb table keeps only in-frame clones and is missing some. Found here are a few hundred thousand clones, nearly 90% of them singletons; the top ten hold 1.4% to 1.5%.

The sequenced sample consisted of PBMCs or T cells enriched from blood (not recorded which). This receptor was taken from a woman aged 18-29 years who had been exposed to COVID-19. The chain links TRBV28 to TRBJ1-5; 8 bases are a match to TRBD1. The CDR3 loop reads CASSFSDRDQPQHF. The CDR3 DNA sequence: TGTGCCAGCAGTTTTTCGGACAGGGATCAGCCCCAGCATTTT.